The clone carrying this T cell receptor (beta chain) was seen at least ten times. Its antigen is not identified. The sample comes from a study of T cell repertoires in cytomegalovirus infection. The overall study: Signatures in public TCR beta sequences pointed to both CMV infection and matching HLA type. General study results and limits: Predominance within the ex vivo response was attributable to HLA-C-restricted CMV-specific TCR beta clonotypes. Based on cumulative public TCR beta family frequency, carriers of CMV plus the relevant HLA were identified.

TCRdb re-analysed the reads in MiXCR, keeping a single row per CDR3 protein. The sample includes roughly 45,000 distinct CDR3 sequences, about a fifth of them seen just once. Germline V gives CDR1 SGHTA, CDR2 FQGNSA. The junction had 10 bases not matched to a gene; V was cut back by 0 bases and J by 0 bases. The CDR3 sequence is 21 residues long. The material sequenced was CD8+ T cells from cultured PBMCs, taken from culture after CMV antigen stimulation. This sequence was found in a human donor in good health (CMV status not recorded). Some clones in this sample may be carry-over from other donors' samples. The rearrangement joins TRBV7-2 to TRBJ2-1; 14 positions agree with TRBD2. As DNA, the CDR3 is TGTGCCAGCAGCTTAGCCACCGGGACTAGCGGGGGCCCAAGCTCCTACAATGAGCAGTTCTTC. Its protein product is CASSLATGTSGGPSSYNEQFF. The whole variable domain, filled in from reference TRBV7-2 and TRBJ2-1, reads GAGVSQSPSNKVTEKGKDVELRCDPISGHTALYWYRQSLGQGLEFLIYFQGNSAPDKSGLPSDRFSAERTGGSVSTLTIQRTQQEDSAVYLCASSLATGTSGGPSSYNEQFFGPGTRLTVL.